This T cell receptor (beta chain) was profiled in a study of T cells in tumors after PD-1 blockade. At the level of the study: Treatment was either pembrolizumab 200 mg every 3 weeks or cemiplimab 350 mg every 2 weeks.

Deletions cut 0 bases from V and 8 bases from J, with 11 bases between. Germline V gives CDR1 SGHNT, CDR2 YYREEE (reference sequence). CDR3 size: 13 residues. The same primary tumor site was biopsied both before and after PD-1 blockade. The assay was immunoSEQ multiplex PCR, and TCRdb's table has in-frame clones only and misses some. The sample has roughly 4,200 clones; around 65% are singletons. This clonotype was sampled from a human donor with basal cell carcinoma. The genes are TRBV5-4 and TRBJ1-2, with D possibly matching TRBD1 (6 bases). Specimen: tumor tissue, collected before anti-PD-1 treatment. The CDR3 region is CASSLVGARGYTF. Here the CDR3 DNA reads TGTGCCAGCAGCTTGGTGGGGGCGCGAGGCTACACCTTC.